This T cell receptor (beta chain) was obtained from a study of cytomegalovirus exposure and HLA in healthy donors. The PCR had 60 Vbeta and 13 Jbeta primers. This table comes from immunoSEQ multiplex PCR, and its TCRdb copy is limited to in-frame clones, with some not included. The data hold almost 200,000 clones, with roughly 80% observed a single time. This receptor was obtained from a male donor in good health and CMV-seropositive. Sequenced: PBMCs.

CDR3 coding DNA: TGCGCCAGCAGCACGGGACGGGAGTCCACTGAAGCTTTCTTT. It is translated as CASSTGRESTEAFF. The chain combines TRBV5-1 with TRBJ1-1, with D possibly TRBD1 on 5 matching bases. The CDR3 is 14 amino acids. The germline V gene encodes CDR1 SGHRS and CDR2 YFSETQ. Trimming cost V 4 bases and J 4 bases, with 14 bases left between them.